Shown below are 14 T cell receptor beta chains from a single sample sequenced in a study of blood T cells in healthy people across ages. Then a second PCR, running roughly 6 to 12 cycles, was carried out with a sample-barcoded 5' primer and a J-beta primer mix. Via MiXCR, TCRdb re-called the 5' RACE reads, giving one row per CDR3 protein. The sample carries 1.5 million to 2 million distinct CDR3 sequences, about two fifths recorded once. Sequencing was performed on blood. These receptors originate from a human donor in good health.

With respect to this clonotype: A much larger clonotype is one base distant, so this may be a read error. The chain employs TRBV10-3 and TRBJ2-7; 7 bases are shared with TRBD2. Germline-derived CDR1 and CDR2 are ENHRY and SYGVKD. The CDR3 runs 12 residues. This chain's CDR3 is CAISDAGDERYF. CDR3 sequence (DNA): TGTGCCATCAGTGACGCGGGGGACGAGCGGTACTTC.

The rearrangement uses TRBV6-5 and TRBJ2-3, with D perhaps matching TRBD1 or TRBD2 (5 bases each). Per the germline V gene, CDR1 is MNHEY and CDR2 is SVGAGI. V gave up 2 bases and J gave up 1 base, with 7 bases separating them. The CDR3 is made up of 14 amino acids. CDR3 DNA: TGTGCCAGCAGTTACATGGGGGGCACAGATACGCAGTATTTT. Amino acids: CASSYMGGTDTQYF.

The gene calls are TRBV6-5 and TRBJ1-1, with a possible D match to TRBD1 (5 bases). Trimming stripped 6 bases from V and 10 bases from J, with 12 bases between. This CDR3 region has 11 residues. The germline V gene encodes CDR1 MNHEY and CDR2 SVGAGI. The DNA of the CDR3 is TGTGCCAGCAGGAATAAAGGGGTAGCTTTCTTT. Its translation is CASRNKGVAFF.

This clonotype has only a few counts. CDR3 nucleotide sequence: TGTGCCAGCAGCTTGGTCACGAAGTATGGCTACACCTTC. Protein sequence: CASSLVTKYGYTF. The chain is built from TRBV5-5 and TRBJ1-2; the D is unclear. This CDR3 is built from 13 residues. Germline CDR1 is SGHKS and CDR2 is YYEKEE (reference sequence). V lost 0 bases and J lost 5, with 8 bases in between.

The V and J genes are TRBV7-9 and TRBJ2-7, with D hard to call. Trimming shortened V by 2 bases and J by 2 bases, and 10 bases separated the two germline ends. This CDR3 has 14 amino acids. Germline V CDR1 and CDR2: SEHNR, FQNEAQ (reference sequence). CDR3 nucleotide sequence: TGTGCCAGCAGCTTACCCTCAGGAACCTACGAGCAGTACTTC. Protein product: CASSLPSGTYEQYF.

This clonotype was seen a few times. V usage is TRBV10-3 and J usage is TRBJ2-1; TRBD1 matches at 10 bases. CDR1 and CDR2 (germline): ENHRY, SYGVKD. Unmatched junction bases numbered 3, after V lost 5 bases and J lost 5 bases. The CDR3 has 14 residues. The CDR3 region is CAISRQGADNEQFF. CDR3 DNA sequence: TGTGCCATCAGTCGACAGGGGGCGGACAATGAGCAGTTCTTC.

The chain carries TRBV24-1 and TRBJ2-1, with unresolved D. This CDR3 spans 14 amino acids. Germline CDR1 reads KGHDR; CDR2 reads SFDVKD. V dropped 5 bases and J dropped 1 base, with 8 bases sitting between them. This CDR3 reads CATSGADSYNEQFF. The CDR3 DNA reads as TGTGCCACCAGTGGGGCAGATTCCTACAATGAGCAGTTCTTC.

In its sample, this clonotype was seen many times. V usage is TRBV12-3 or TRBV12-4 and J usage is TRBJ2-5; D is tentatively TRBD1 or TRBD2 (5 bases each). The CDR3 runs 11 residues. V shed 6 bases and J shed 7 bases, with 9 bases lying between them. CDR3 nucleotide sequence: TGTGCCAGCAGCTCGAGGGGGACCCAGTACTTC. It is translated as CASSSRGTQYF.

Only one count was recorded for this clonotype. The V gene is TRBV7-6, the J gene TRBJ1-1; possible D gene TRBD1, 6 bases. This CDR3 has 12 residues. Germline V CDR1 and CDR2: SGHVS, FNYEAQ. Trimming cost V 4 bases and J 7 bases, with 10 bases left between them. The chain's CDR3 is CASSWLQGEAFF. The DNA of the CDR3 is TGTGCCAGCAGCTGGTTACAGGGTGAAGCTTTCTTT.

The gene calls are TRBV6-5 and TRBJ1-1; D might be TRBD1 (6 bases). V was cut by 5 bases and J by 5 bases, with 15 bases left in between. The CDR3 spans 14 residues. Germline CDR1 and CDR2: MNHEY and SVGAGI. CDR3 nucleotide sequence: TGTGCCAGCAGTCCATCGGGGGGGGCAACTGAAGCTTTCTTT. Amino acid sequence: CASSPSGGATEAFF.

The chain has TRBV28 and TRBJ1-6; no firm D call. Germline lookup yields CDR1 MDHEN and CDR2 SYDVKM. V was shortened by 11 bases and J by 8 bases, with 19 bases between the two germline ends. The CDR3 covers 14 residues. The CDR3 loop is CACGRPLSHSPLHF. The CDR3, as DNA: TGTGCCTGCGGCCGACCCCTAAGCCATTCACCCCTCCACTTT.

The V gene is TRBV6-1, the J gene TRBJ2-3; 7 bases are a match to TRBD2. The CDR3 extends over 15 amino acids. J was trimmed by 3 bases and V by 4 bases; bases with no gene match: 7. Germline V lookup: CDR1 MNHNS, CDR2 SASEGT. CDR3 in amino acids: CASSAFRGDTDTQYF. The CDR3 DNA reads TGTGCCAGCAGTGCATTTCGGGGGGATACAGATACGCAGTATTTT.

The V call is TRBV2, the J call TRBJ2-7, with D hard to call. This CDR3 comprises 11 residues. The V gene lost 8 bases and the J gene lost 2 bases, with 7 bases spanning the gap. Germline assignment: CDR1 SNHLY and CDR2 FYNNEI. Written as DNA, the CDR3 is TGTGCCAGCGTCAAGACCTACGAGCAGTACTTC. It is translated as CASVKTYEQYF.

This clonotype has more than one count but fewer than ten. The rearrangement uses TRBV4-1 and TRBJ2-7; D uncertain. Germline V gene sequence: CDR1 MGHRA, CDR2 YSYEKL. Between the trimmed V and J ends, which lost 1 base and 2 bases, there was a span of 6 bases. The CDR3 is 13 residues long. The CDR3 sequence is CASSQAPAYEQYF. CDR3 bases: TGCGCCAGCAGCCAAGCCCCGGCCTACGAGCAGTACTTC.